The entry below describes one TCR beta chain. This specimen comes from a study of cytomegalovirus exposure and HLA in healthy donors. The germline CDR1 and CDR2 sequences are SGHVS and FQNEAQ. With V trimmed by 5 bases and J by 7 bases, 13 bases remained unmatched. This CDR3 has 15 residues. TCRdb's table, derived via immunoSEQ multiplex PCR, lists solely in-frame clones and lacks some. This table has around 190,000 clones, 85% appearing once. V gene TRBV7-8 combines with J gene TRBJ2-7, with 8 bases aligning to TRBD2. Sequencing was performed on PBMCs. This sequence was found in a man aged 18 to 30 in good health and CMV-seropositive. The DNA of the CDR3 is TGTGCCAGCAGCCAGACAAGCGGGGGCCTGAGGGAGCAGTACTTC. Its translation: CASSQTSGGLREQYF.